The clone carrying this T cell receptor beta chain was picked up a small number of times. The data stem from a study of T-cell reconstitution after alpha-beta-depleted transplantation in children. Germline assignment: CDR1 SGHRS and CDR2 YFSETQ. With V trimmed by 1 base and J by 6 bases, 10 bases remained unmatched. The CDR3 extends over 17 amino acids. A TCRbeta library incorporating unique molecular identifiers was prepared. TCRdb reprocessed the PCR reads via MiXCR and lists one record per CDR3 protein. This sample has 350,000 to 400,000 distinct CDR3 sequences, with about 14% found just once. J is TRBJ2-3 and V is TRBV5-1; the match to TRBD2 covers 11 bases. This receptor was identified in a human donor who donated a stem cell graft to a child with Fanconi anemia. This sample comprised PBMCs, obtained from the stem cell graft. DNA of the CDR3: TGCGCCAGCAGCTTGAGCCCTAGCGGGGGGAGCGTGGATACGCAGTATTTT. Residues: CASSLSPSGGSVDTQYF. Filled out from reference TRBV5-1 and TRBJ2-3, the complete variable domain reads KAGVTQTPRYLIKTRGQQVTLSCSPISGHRSVSWYQQTPGQGLQFLFEYFSETQRNKGNFPGRFSGRQFSNSRSEMNVSTLELGDSALYLCASSLSPSGGSVDTQYFGPGTRLTVL.